Following are 20 T cell receptor beta chains from one sample sequenced in a study of blood T cell repertoires in COVID-19. TCRdb's table, derived via immunoSEQ multiplex PCR, lists solely in-frame clones and lacks some. Of approximately 20,000 clones in the sample, 75% to 85% were seen once. The sequencing input was peripheral blood. The receptors shown here come from an elderly man with acute or convalescent COVID-19.

This rearrangement joins TRBV5-4 to TRBJ2-1; 7 bases match TRBD1. The CDR3 length is 15 residues. The trim removed 3 bases at V and 7 bases at J, leaving 10 bases unmatched. Germline values: CDR1 SGHNT, CDR2 YYREEE (reference sequence). CDR3 in DNA: TGTGCCAGCAGCTCCCGGACAGGAAAGGGGAATGAGCAGTTCTTC. It yields the protein CASSSRTGKGNEQFF.

The rearrangement links TRBV24-1 to TRBJ2-1; no clear D. The germline V and J ends were trimmed by 9 bases and 6 bases, with 14 bases remaining between them. Germline-derived CDR1 and CDR2 are KGHDR and SFDVKD. The CDR3 sequence is 13 residues long. The CDR3 DNA reads as TGTGCCACCGCCGAGACCAACAGCAATGAGCAGTTCTTC. Its protein product is CATAETNSNEQFF.

The chain recombines TRBV7-2 with TRBJ2-3, with 13 bases aligning to TRBD2. CDR3 size: 14 residues. The ends lost 6 bases at V and 7 bases at J; junction bases unmatched: 4. Looked up from germline, CDR1 is SGHTA and CDR2 is FQGNSA. DNA of the CDR3: TGTGCCAGCAGACTAGCGGGGGGGCTAAATACGCAGTATTTT. As protein: CASRLAGGLNTQYF. Together with reference TRBV7-2 and TRBJ2-3, the CDR3 gives the full variable domain: GAGVSQSPSNKVTEKGKDVELRCDPISGHTALYWYRQSLGQGLEFLIYFQGNSAPDKSGLPSDRFSAERTGGSVSTLTIQRTQQEDSAVYLCASRLAGGLNTQYFGPGTRLTVL.

This chain uses TRBV11-2 with TRBJ1-5, with TRBD1 matching 8 bases. The CDR3 is made up of 15 amino acids. The V gene's germline CDR1 is SGHAT and CDR2 FQNNGV. V lost 4 bases to trimming and J lost 4 bases; unmatched junction nucleotides: 6. CDR3 amino acids: CASSYGQGPNQPQHF. As DNA, the CDR3 is TGTGCCAGCAGCTACGGACAGGGACCTAATCAGCCCCAGCATTTT.

The gene calls are TRBV3-1 (or the pseudogene TRBV3-2) and TRBJ1-4; possibly TRBD1 for D (5 bases). This CDR3 spans 16 amino acids. The germline gives CDR1 LGHDT, CDR2 YNNKEL (reference sequence). The V and J ends lost 3 bases and 0 bases respectively, with 11 bases between them. The CDR3 loop reads CASSQGGGATNEKLFF. The CDR3 DNA follows: TGTGCCAGCAGCCAGGGGGGTGGGGCAACTAATGAAAAACTGTTTTTT.

This clone has more than one count but fewer than ten. The chain has TRBV28 and TRBJ2-3; 10 bases are a match to TRBD2. Germline V CDR1 and CDR2: MDHEN, SYDVKM. This CDR3 spans 21 amino acids. V lost 6 bases, J lost 2 bases, and 23 bases stayed unmatched. CDR3 sequence: CASSTSTGLAVNLELTDTQYF. CDR3 DNA: TGTGCCAGCAGCACATCTACCGGACTAGCGGTTAACCTCGAACTCACAGATACGCAGTATTTT. The whole variable domain, filled in from reference TRBV28 and TRBJ2-3, reads DVKVTQSSRYLVKRTGEKVFLECVQDMDHENMFWYRQDPGLGLRLIYFSYDVKMKEKGDIPEGYSVSREKKERFSLILESASTNQTSMYLCASSTSTGLAVNLELTDTQYFGPGTRLTVL.

J is TRBJ1-1 and V is TRBV5-4; TRBD1 aligns across 7 bases. V lost 2 bases to trimming and J lost 7 bases; unmatched junction nucleotides: 8. This CDR3 region has 14 residues. Per the germline V gene, CDR1 is SGHNT and CDR2 is YYREEE (reference sequence). The CDR3 is CASSFLTGDGEAFF. Written as DNA, the CDR3 is TGTGCCAGCAGCTTTCTCACAGGGGACGGTGAAGCTTTCTTT. The whole variable domain, remainder taken from reference TRBV5-4 and TRBJ1-1, is ETGVTQSPTHLIKTRGQQVTLRCSSQSGHNTVSWYQQALGQGPQFIFQYYREEENGRGNFPPRFSGLQFPNYSSELNVNALELDDSALYLCASSFLTGDGEAFFGQGTRLTVV.

The chain uses TRBV6-5 and TRBJ2-1, with a possible D match to TRBD2 (6 bases). Looked up from germline, CDR1 is MNHEY and CDR2 is SVGAGI. The V and J ends lost 6 bases and 0 bases respectively, with 12 bases between them. CDR3 length equals 15 residues. CDR3 DNA sequence: TGTGCCAGCAGCCCCGGACTACTCTCCTACAATGAGCAGTTCTTC. This codes for CASSPGLLSYNEQFF.

The chain couples TRBV5-1 to TRBJ1-1, with a weak D call TRBD1 (5 bases). Germline V gene sequence: CDR1 SGHRS, CDR2 YFSETQ. Trimming removed 4 bases from V and 2 bases from J, with 12 bases in between. CDR3 size: 14 residues. The CDR3 loop reads CASSQDSSNTEAFF. Here the CDR3 DNA reads TGCGCCAGCAGCCAAGACAGTAGTAACACTGAAGCTTTCTTT.

Regarding this clone: At one end the junction does not follow the germline gene, possibly because of a read error. This chain connects TRBV7-3 to TRBJ1-2, with a tentative D call TRBD1 (5 bases). This CDR3 has 14 residues. Germline loops: CDR1 SGHTA, CDR2 FQGTGA. CDR3: CASSLTDLYSSAAF. The DNA for the CDR3 is TGTGCCAGCAGCTTGACAGACCTTTATAGCTCTGCGGCCTTC.

This clone was picked up one time. The chain joins TRBV6-5 to TRBJ2-1; D might be TRBD2 (6 bases). The V gene lost 0 bases and the J gene lost 3 bases, with 9 bases spanning the gap. Germline CDR1 reads MNHEY; CDR2 reads SVGAGI. This CDR3 comprises 15 residues. The CDR3 bases are TGTGCCAGCAGTTACTCCGGGACTTTCTACAATGAGCAGTTCTTC. It codes for CASSYSGTFYNEQFF.

This clone was picked up one time. The CDR3 sequence is CASSQGIKTSGETQYF. The DNA for the CDR3 is TGCGCCAGCAGCCAAGGGATAAAGACTAGCGGGGAGACCCAGTACTTC. The chain couples TRBV4-3 to TRBJ2-5; TRBD2 matches 10 bases. This CDR3 has 16 amino acids. The V gene's germline CDR1 is LGHNA and CDR2 YSLEER. Trimming cost V 1 base and J 5 bases; bases outside gene matches: 7.

This chain joins TRBV5-4 and TRBJ2-1; 8 bases are a match to TRBD2. The CDR3 runs 14 residues. Germline V gives CDR1 SGHNT, CDR2 YYREEE (reference sequence). V shed 1 base, J shed 8 bases, and the junction held 5 bases outside the gene matches. CDR3 nucleotide sequence: TGTGCCAGCAGCTTGAGTCTAGCGGGTCATGAGCAGTTCTTC. Translating it yields CASSLSLAGHEQFF. Drawing the rest from reference TRBV5-4 and TRBJ2-1, the complete variable domain is ETGVTQSPTHLIKTRGQQVTLRCSSQSGHNTVSWYQQALGQGPQFIFQYYREEENGRGNFPPRFSGLQFPNYSSELNVNALELDDSALYLCASSLSLAGHEQFFGPGTRLTVL.

The rearrangement links TRBV5-1 to TRBJ2-7; 7 bases align to TRBD2. The CDR3 is 15 residues long. V was clipped by 0 bases and J by 7 bases; unmatched bases: 10. Per the germline V gene, CDR1 is SGHRS and CDR2 is YFSETQ. For the CDR3, the DNA is TGCGCCAGCAGCTTGGATGGGAGGGTACTCTGGGAGCAGTACTTC. It yields the protein CASSLDGRVLWEQYF.

V gene TRBV2 combines with J gene TRBJ1-6; D is possibly TRBD1 (6 bases). The CDR3 is made up of 15 amino acids. The germline V and J ends were trimmed by 6 bases and 7 bases, with 16 bases remaining between them. The germline CDR1 and CDR2 sequences are SNHLY and FYNNEI. The CDR3 region has the DNA TGTGCCAGCAGGAAGCAGGGGAACGGCAATTCACCCCTCCACTTT. Its protein product is CASRKQGNGNSPLHF. The full variable domain, in which reference TRBV2 and TRBJ1-6 provide the parts outside the CDR3, is EPEVTQTPSHQVTQMGQEVILRCVPISNHLYFYWYRQILGQKVEFLVSFYNNEISEKSEIFDDQFSVERPDGSNFTLKIRSTKLEDSAMYFCASRKQGNGNSPLHFGNGTRLTVT.

This chain connects TRBV28 to TRBJ1-2; the D gene is possibly TRBD1 (5 bases). Germline values: CDR1 MDHEN, CDR2 SYDVKM. V was pared by 6 bases and J by 14 bases, with 22 bases between. This CDR3 region has 13 residues. The CDR3 loop reads CASRSHGRTKETF. CDR3 coding DNA: TGTGCCAGCAGATCCCACGGCAGGACAAAAGAAACCTTC.

V usage is TRBV28 and J usage is TRBJ1-5; weak D call: TRBD1 (6 bases). Trimming took 1 base from V and 0 from J, leaving 16 bases between them. CDR3 length: 18 residues. Germline CDR1 MDHEN, CDR2 SYDVKM. The CDR3 is CASSLSPDSLYSNQPQHF. For the CDR3, the DNA is TGTGCCAGCAGTTTATCCCCGGACAGTCTTTATAGCAATCAGCCCCAGCATTTT.

The chain couples TRBV5-1 to TRBJ1-6, with a weak D call TRBD1 (6 bases). The CDR3 has 15 residues. V lost 4 bases, J lost 5 bases, and 13 bases lay in between. Germline-derived CDR1 and CDR2 are SGHRS and YFSETQ. CDR3 loop: CASSIGQKDNSPLHF. The CDR3 DNA sequence: TGCGCCAGCAGCATTGGACAGAAAGATAATTCACCCCTCCACTTT.

This chain links TRBV2 with TRBJ2-1, with TRBD2 identical over 7 bases. Germline V gene lookup returns CDR1 SNHLY and CDR2 FYNNEI. V lost 8 bases to trimming and J lost 6 bases; unmatched junction nucleotides: 4. The CDR3 is 12 residues long. This chain's CDR3 is CASGGDGNEQFF. The CDR3 region has the DNA TGTGCCAGCGGGGGGGACGGCAATGAGCAGTTCTTC. The whole variable domain, filled in from reference TRBV2 and TRBJ2-1, reads EPEVTQTPSHQVTQMGQEVILRCVPISNHLYFYWYRQILGQKVEFLVSFYNNEISEKSEIFDDQFSVERPDGSNFTLKIRSTKLEDSAMYFCASGGDGNEQFFGPGTRLTVL.

This clone was observed a few times. This rearrangement joins TRBV3-1 (or the pseudogene TRBV3-2) to TRBJ1-1, with 8 nucleotides matching TRBD1. The CDR3 contains 17 residues. Trimming removed 2 bases from V and 6 bases from J; junction bases left unmatched: 14. Germline CDR1 reads LGHDT; CDR2 reads YNNKEL (reference sequence). The CDR3 DNA reads TGTGCCAGCAGCCAATCCCCAGGGGGCGGGAGTGGGGCTGAAGCTTTCTTT. Protein: CASSQSPGGGSGAEAFF.